Listed here are 27 T cell receptor beta chains from one sample, sequenced in a study of metastatic and nonmetastatic thyroid tumors. Each patient went into thyroid surgery without having received any treatment. TCRdb redid the clone calls on the PCR reads using MiXCR. The sample includes about 53,000 clones, around 20% of them seen just once. The sequencing sample was made of blood. Source of these receptors: a female donor with papillary thyroid cancer or a benign thyroid nodule (not recorded which). Some clones in this sample may be carry-over from other donors' samples.

This clone was recorded at least ten times. CDR3 in amino acids: CASSWPGQGIEKLFF. The CDR3 DNA reads TGTGCCAGTAGTTGGCCGGGACAGGGAATTGAAAAACTGTTTTTT. The chain recombines TRBV19 with TRBJ1-4; TRBD1 matches 9 bases. The CDR3 covers 15 residues. Germline CDR1 is LNHDA and CDR2 is SQIVND (reference sequence). V dropped 5 bases and J dropped 7; count of bases not matched to a gene: 8.

This clone was counted many times. The chain combines TRBV28 with TRBJ2-7; 10 positions agree with TRBD1. Trimming removed 5 bases from V and 4 bases from J; junction bases left unmatched: 8. The germline V gene has CDR1 MDHEN and CDR2 SYDVKM. The CDR3 loop spans 15 amino acids. This CDR3 reads CASSRPWDRGYEQYF. For the CDR3, the DNA is TGTGCCAGCAGTCGACCCTGGGACAGGGGTTACGAGCAGTACTTC.

Many counts were recorded for this clone. V usage is TRBV20-1 and J usage is TRBJ2-1, with D possibly being TRBD2 (5 bases). Germline V lookup: CDR1 DFQATT, CDR2 SNEGSKA (reference sequence). This CDR3 is 14 amino acids long. The V and J ends lost 2 bases and 4 bases respectively, with 12 bases between them. The CDR3 here is CSARPGSGYNEQFF. The CDR3 region has the DNA TGCAGTGCTAGACCGGGATCGGGGTACAATGAGCAGTTCTTC.

As concerns this clone: Lacking the conserved final phenylalanine or tryptophan, this CDR3 likely reflects a read error. The J gene is TRBJ2-7, the V gene TRBV3-1; 9 nucleotides match TRBD2. The CDR3 runs 17 residues. CDR1 LGHDT and CDR2 YNNKEL come from the germline V gene (reference sequence). V was clipped by 2 bases and J by 0 bases; unmatched bases: 8. DNA for the CDR3: TGTGCCAGCAGCCAATATTGGGCGGGAGGGGCCTCCTACGAGCAGTACTAC. It yields the protein CASSQYWAGGASYEQYY.

This clone was seen repeatedly, ten times or more. V gene TRBV4-2 combines with J gene TRBJ2-3; 7 nucleotides agree with TRBD2. The CDR3 consists of 15 residues. Unmatched junction bases numbered 3, after V lost 2 bases and J lost 1 base. Germline V gene sequence: CDR1 LGHNA, CDR2 YNFKEQ. In DNA, the CDR3 is TGTGCCAGCAGCCAACGGGCGGGGGGCACAGATACGCAGTATTTT. Its protein is CASSQRAGGTDTQYF.

There are a few counts of this clone. This may stem from a read error, because a much larger clone lies one nucleotide away. This sequence joins TRBV11-2 and TRBJ2-6; D ambiguous. The length of the CDR3 is 16 residues. Germline CDR1 reads SGHAT; CDR2 reads FQNNGV. This chain's CDR3 is CASSFFPPSVANVLTF. In nucleotides, the CDR3 is TGTGCCAGCAGCTTCTTCCCCCCCTCTGTGGCCAACGTCCTGACTTTC.

This clone has ten or more counts. The chain couples TRBV20-1 to TRBJ2-7, with unresolved D. In germline, CDR1 is DFQATT, CDR2 SNEGSKA (reference sequence). The germline V and J ends were trimmed by 0 bases and 7 bases, with 10 bases remaining between them. CDR3 length: 12 residues. CDR3 sequence: CSARDFLEEQYF. The CDR3 DNA follows: TGCAGTGCTAGAGATTTCTTGGAGGAGCAGTACTTC.

About this clone itself: Its ends do not fully match the called genes, so a read error is possible. The V call is TRBV5-1, the J call TRBJ2-2; D is perhaps TRBD2 (6 bases). This CDR3 contains 16 residues. The germline V gene has CDR1 SGHRS and CDR2 YFSETQ. CDR3 DNA sequence: TGCGCAAGCAGCCTGACTAGGGGCGGGAACACCGGGGAGCTGTTTTTT. This translates into CASSLTRGGNTGELFF.

This clone was recorded at least ten times. CDR3 DNA sequence: TGCGCCAGCACCGGGACAGGGGGTTCACCCCTCCACTTT. It is translated as CASTGTGGSPLHF. The chain combines TRBV5-1 with TRBJ1-6, with 11 bases aligning to TRBD1. The CDR3 is 13 amino acids. Germline CDR1 SGHRS, CDR2 YFSETQ. Trimming took 6 bases from V and 9 from J; bases not matched to a gene: 2.

In its sample, this clone ranks as medium-sized (0.01 to 0.1%). The rearrangement uses TRBV11-1 and TRBJ1-5; D unclear. Germline V gene lookup returns CDR1 SGHAT and CDR2 FQDESV (reference sequence). Deletions cut 3 bases from V and 4 bases from J, with 7 bases between. The CDR3 is 13 residues long. The DNA of the CDR3 is TGTGCCAGCAGCTTGGGTCGTAATCAGCCCCAGCATTTT. Its protein product is CASSLGRNQPQHF.

This clone came up many times. The J gene is TRBJ1-5, the V gene TRBV28; D gene ambiguous. Between the trimmed V and J ends, which lost 2 bases and 2 bases, there was a span of 13 bases. This CDR3 region has 16 residues. Germline V lookup: CDR1 MDHEN, CDR2 SYDVKM. CDR3 sequence: CASSLVLGAGNQPQHF. CDR3 DNA: TGTGCCAGCAGTTTAGTGCTTGGTGCTGGCAATCAGCCCCAGCATTTT.

To note about this clone: A much larger clone differs from this one at a single base, so this may be a read error. The same CDR3 can be traced to other DNA sequences in this sample. The chain recombines TRBV11-2 with TRBJ2-5, with a possible D match to TRBD2 (6 bases). Germline V lookup: CDR1 SGHAT, CDR2 FQNNGV. CDR3 length: 15 residues. The V end was cut by 1 base, the J end by 2 bases, with 11 bases between. The CDR3 here is CASSLGLSGQETQYF. In nucleotides, the CDR3 is TGTGCCAGCAGCTTAGGTCTTAGCGGACAAGAGACCCAGTACTTC.

Within the sample, this clone is medium-sized. This chain connects TRBV20-1 to TRBJ2-7; D unresolved. The CDR3 has 12 amino acids. The V and J ends lost 4 bases and 0 bases respectively, with 7 bases between them. Germline V gene lookup returns CDR1 DFQATT and CDR2 SNEGSKA (reference sequence). The CDR3 coding sequence is TGCAGTGCTACCAGTGGCTCCTACGAGCAGTACTTC. It yields the protein CSATSGSYEQYF.

Regarding this clone: This sequence may be a read error, since a much larger clone differs from it by one base. Other nucleotide sequences in the sample specify the same CDR3. The chain carries TRBV29-1 and TRBJ2-7; TRBD2 agrees at 9 bases. The germline V gene has CDR1 SQVTM and CDR2 ANQGSEA. This CDR3 has 14 amino acids. V shed 7 bases, J shed 4 bases, and the junction held 11 bases outside the gene matches. CDR3 residues: CSALRGGDSYEQYF. CDR3 nucleotides: TGCAGCGCCCTTCGCGGGGGGGACTCATACGAGCAGTACTTC.

At least ten counts were recorded for this clone. CDR3 DNA: TGTGCCAGCAGTTTAAACCACGAGCAGTACTTC. It codes for CASSLNHEQYF. The chain joins TRBV28 to TRBJ2-7; D not certain. With 2 bases removed from V and 5 bases from J, the gap between germline ends came to 4 bases. CDR1 MDHEN and CDR2 SYDVKM come from the germline V gene. This CDR3 spans 11 amino acids.

Ten or more counts support this clone. The V call is TRBV4-1, the J call TRBJ2-2; TRBD2 is a possible D gene (6 bases). CDR1 and CDR2 (germline): MGHRA, YSYEKL. V was shortened by 6 bases and J by 6 bases, with 17 bases between the two germline ends. The CDR3 spans 15 residues. The CDR3 DNA reads TGCGCCAGCAGTCCTTCTAGCGTTCACTCCGGGGAGCTGTTTTTT. It is translated as CASSPSSVHSGELFF.

As concerns this clone: A much more abundant neighbour one base away suggests this may be a read error. The rearrangement uses TRBV5-1 and TRBJ2-7; weak D call: TRBD2 (5 bases). The CDR3 length is 14 residues. Germline V gene data show CDR1 as SGHRS and CDR2 as YFSETQ. V lost 1 base to trimming and J lost 2 bases, with 10 bases between them. The CDR3: CASSLLEVPYEQYF. The CDR3 DNA sequence: TGCGCCAGCAGCTTGCTGGAGGTCCCCTACGAGCAGTACTTC.

This clone was counted many times. The chain links TRBV19 to TRBJ2-7, with 7 bases fitting TRBD1. The germline V gene has CDR1 LNHDA and CDR2 SQIVND (reference sequence). The CDR3 is 15 amino acids. The ends lost 6 bases at V and 7 bases at J; junction bases unmatched: 15. The CDR3 sequence: CASRPGDRSNTEQYF. The CDR3 DNA reads as TGTGCCAGTAGACCCGGGGACAGATCCAATACGGAGCAGTACTTC. The complete variable domain, with remaining parts taken from reference TRBV19 and TRBJ2-7, reads DGGITQSPKYLFRKEGQNVTLSCEQNLNHDAMYWYRQDPGQGLRLIYYSQIVNDFQKGDIAEGYSVSREKKESFPLTVTSAQKNPTAFYLCASRPGDRSNTEQYFGPGTRLTVT.

A word on this clone: An end of the junction differs from the germline gene, which may be a read error. The chain has TRBV7-7 and TRBJ1-1, with D maybe TRBD1 (5 bases). Germline V gene sequence: CDR1 SSHAT, CDR2 FNYEAQ (reference sequence). CDR3 length equals 13 residues. The CDR3 loop reads CASSFDRGTEAFF. CDR3 DNA sequence: TGTGCTAGCAGCTTCGACAGAGGCACTGAAGCTTTCTTT.

Comment on this clone: A much larger clone differs by one base, so this may be a read error. CDR3 in amino acids: CSSSFSPGAADTQYF. For the CDR3, the DNA is TGCTCCAGCAGCTTTTCACCGGGAGCTGCAGATACGCAGTATTTT. The chain uses TRBV5-1 and TRBJ2-3, with D maybe TRBD2 (6 bases). There are 15 residues in the CDR3. CDR1 and CDR2 (germline): SGHRS, YFSETQ.

About this clone itself: Compared with germline, one end of the junction differs, possibly owing to a read error. This chain joins TRBV7-9 and TRBJ2-4, with 7 bases fitting TRBD1. The CDR3 has 16 residues. In germline, CDR1 is SEHNR, CDR2 FQNEAQ (reference sequence). In DNA, the CDR3 is TGTGACAGCAGCTTGGGGCAGGGGGTAGCCAAAAACATTCAGTACTTC. Its protein product is CDSSLGQGVAKNIQYF. The full variable domain, with the rest looked up from reference TRBV7-9 and TRBJ2-4, is DTGVSQNPRHKITKRGQNVTFRCDPISEHNRLYWYRQTLGQGPEFLTYFQNEAQLEKSRLLSDRFSAERPKGSFSTLEIQRTEQGDSAMYLCDSSLGQGVAKNIQYFGAGTRLSVL.

The rearrangement uses TRBV20-1 and TRBJ2-3; D is unresolved. The CDR3 has 14 amino acids. V was trimmed by 5 bases and J by 2 bases, leaving 14 bases between them. Germline CDR1 reads DFQATT; CDR2 reads SNEGSKA (reference sequence). For the CDR3, the DNA is TGCAGTGCTGACGCGACGACCTTCACAGATACGCAGTATTTT. Amino acids: CSADATTFTDTQYF.

This clone was seen many times. V and J are TRBV15 and TRBJ1-1; D not certain. Germline loops: CDR1 LNHNV, CDR2 YYDKDF (reference sequence). The CDR3 runs to 13 residues. The V gene lost 2 bases and the J gene lost 8 bases, with 12 bases spanning the gap. The CDR3 DNA sequence: TGTGCCACCAGCAGATTTATTGTTGCCGAAGCTTTCTTT. Translating it yields CATSRFIVAEAFF.

Concerning this clone: A read error is possible here, since a much larger clone lies one base away. CDR3 nucleotides: TGTGCCAGCAGCTCTATCGTTTGTCCCCAGCATTTT. Amino acids: CASSSIVCPQHF. The gene calls are TRBV7-3 and TRBJ1-5; no clear D gene. This CDR3 is built from 12 residues. Trimming stripped 4 bases from V and 10 bases from J, with 11 bases between. Germline V gene data show CDR1 as SGHTA and CDR2 as FQGTGA.

This clone was detected many times. The chain links TRBV27 to TRBJ2-7; 9 bases fit TRBD2. Losses at the gene ends were 8 bases for V and 4 bases for J; bases not matched to a gene: 18. The CDR3 has 17 residues. Germline V CDR1 and CDR2: MNHEY, SMNVEV (reference sequence). DNA for the CDR3: TGTGCCAGCGAGCAGTTGTTACGTCCTAGCGGGATATACGAGCAGTACTTC. Protein: CASEQLLRPSGIYEQYF.

This clone showed up many times. Here the CDR3 DNA reads TGTGCCAGCAGTTACAGGGCAGCACGGGAAGATACGCAGTATTTT. Translated: CASSYRAAREDTQYF. The chain is built from TRBV6-6 and TRBJ2-3, with D perhaps TRBD2 (5 bases). This CDR3 is 15 amino acids long. With 2 bases removed from V and 5 bases from J, the gap between germline ends came to 14 bases. Germline CDR1 MNHNY, CDR2 SVGAGI (reference sequence).

This clone has a count of ten or more. The CDR3 coding sequence is TGTGCCAGCAGTTTACAGGGGGCCTACGAGCAGTACTTC. Translated, it gives CASSLQGAYEQYF. This rearrangement joins TRBV28 to TRBJ2-7; 7 bases are shared with TRBD1. Per germline, CDR1 MDHEN and CDR2 SYDVKM. The CDR3 covers 13 residues. V was clipped by 2 bases and J by 2 bases; unmatched bases: 0.